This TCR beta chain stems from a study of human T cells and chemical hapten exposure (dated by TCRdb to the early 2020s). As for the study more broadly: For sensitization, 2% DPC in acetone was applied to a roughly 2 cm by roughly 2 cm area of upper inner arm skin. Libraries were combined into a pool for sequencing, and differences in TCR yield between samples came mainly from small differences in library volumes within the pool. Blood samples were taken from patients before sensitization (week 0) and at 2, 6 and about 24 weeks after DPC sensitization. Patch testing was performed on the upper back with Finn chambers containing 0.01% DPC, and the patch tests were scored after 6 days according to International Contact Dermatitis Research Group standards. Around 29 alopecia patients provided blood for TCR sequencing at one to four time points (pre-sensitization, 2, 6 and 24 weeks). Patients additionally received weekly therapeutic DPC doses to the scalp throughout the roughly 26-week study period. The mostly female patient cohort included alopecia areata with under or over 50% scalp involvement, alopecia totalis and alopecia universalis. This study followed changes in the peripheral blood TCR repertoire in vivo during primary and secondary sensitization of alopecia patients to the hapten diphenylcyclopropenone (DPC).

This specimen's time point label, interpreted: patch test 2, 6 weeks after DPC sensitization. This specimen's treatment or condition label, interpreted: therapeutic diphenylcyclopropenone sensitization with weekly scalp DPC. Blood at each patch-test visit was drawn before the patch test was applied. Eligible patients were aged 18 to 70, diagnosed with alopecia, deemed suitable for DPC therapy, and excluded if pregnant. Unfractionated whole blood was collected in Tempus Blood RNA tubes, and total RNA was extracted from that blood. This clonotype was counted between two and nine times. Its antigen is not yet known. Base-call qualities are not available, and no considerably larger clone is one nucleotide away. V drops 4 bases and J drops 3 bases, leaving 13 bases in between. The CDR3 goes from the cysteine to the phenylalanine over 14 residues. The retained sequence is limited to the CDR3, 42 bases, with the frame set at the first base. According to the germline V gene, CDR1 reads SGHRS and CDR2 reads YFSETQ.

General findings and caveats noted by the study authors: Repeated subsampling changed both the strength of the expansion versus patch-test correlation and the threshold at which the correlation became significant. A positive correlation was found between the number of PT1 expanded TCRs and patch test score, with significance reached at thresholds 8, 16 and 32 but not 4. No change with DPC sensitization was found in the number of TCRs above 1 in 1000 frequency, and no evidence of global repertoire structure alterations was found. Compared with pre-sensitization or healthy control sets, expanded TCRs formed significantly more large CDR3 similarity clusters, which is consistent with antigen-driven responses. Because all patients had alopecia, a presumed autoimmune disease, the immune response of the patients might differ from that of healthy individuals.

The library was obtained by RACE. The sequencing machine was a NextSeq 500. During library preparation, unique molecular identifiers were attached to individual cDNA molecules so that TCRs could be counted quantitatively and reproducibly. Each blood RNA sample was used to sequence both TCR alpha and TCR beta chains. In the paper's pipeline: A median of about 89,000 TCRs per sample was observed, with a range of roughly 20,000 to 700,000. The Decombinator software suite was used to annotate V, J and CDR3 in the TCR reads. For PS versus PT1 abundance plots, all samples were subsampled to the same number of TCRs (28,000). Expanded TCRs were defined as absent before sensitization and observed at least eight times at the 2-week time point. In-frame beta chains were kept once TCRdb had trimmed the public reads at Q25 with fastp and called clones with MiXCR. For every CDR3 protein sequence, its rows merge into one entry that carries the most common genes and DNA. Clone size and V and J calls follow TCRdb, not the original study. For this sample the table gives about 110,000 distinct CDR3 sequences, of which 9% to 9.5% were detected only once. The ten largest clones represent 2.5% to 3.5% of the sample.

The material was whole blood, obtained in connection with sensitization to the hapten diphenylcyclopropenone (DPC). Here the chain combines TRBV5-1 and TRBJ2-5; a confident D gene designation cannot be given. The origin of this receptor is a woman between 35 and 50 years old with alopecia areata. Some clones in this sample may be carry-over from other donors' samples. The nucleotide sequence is TGCGCCAGCAGCCTGAACCGGGCCGAAGAGACCCAGTACTTC. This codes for CASSLNRAEETQYF.